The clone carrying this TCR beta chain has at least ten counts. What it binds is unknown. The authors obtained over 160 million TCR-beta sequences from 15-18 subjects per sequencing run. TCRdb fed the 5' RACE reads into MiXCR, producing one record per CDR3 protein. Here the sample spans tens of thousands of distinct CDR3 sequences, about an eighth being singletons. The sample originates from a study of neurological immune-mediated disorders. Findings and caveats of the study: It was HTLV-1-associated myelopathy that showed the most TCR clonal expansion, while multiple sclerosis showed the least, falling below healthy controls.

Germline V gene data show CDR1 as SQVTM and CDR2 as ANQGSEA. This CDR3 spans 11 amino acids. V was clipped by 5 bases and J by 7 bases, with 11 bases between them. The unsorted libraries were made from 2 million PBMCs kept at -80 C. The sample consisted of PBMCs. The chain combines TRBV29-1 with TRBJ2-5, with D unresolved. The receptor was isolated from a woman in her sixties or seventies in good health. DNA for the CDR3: TGCAGCGTTAAATATACCGGGACCCAGTACTTC. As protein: CSVKYTGTQYF. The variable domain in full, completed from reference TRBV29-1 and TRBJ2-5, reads SAVISQKPSRDICQRGTSLTIQCQVDSQVTMMFWYRQQPGQSLTLIATANQGSEATYESGFVIDKFPISRPNLTFSTLTVSNMSPEDSSIYLCSVKYTGTQYFGPGTRLLVL.